The rows below give T cell receptor beta chains drawn from one sample of a study of OX40 agonist ivuxolimab in advanced cancers. Data came from immunoSEQ multiplex PCR; TCRdb stores just in-frame clones and leaves some out. The data show about 93,000 clones, roughly 94% seen once. The sample was CD4+ or CD8+ T cells sorted from blood, taken in a trial of the OX40 agonist ivuxolimab. The receptors shown here come from an adult with an advanced solid tumor such as melanoma, head and neck, liver or kidney cancer. The CDR3 runs from the conserved cysteine through the conserved F or W. D genes are given only for firm matches. For some rows the clone size is stated as once, few or many, or as a class when expanded; others skip it.

V gene,J gene,clone size,CDR3 length,D gene,CDR3 protein,CDR3 DNA
TRBV10-3,TRBJ1-6,-,14,-,CAISSGKTISPLHF,TGTGCCATCAGTTCCGGGAAGACCATCTCACCCCTCCACTTT
TRBV11-2,TRBJ1-1,once,15,-,CASSPRVGVNTEAFF,TGTGCCAGCAGCCCTCGTGTTGGCGTGAACACTGAAGCTTTCTTT
TRBV29-1,TRBJ2-1,-,13,-,CSARVSSYNEQFF,TGCAGCGCTCGGGTGAGCTCCTACAATGAGCAGTTCTTC
TRBV9,TRBJ1-1,-,15,TRBD1,CASSSRQGMNTEAFF,TGTGCCAGCAGCTCTAGACAGGGTATGAACACTGAAGCTTTCTTT
TRBV10-3,TRBJ2-7,-,15,TRBD2,CAISEASGIGDEQYF,TGTGCCATCAGTGAAGCTAGCGGGATCGGGGACGAGCAGTACTTC
TRBV29-1,TRBJ2-2,-,12,-,CSVGTGTGELFF,TGCAGCGTTGGGACCGGCACCGGGGAGCTGTTTTTT
TRBV27,TRBJ2-7,-,13,-,CASSWKSSYEQYF,TGTGCCAGCAGTTGGAAGTCTAGTTACGAGCAGTACTTC
TRBV5-3,TRBJ2-3,-,17,-,CARSPRGDPTSPDTQYF,TGTGCCAGAAGCCCGCGGGGTGACCCAACTTCCCCAGATACGCAGTATTTT
TRBV19,TRBJ1-5,-,12,-,CASSIGGQPQHF,TGTGCCAGTAGTATAGGGGGTCAGCCCCAGCATTTT
TRBV29-1,TRBJ1-2,-,11,-,CSVVKGGGYTF,TGCAGCGTTGTAAAGGGGGGCGGCTACACCTTC
TRBV9,TRBJ2-7,-,14,-,CASSRWDIYYEQYF,TGTGCCAGCAGCAGATGGGACATATACTACGAGCAGTACTTC
TRBV9,TRBJ1-1,-,14,-,CASSVEAEVTEAFF,TGTGCCAGCAGCGTAGAGGCAGAGGTCACTGAAGCTTTCTTT
TRBV29-1,TRBJ2-7,-,13,-,CSVEVLNSYEQYF,TGCAGCGTTGAAGTGCTAAATTCCTACGAGCAGTACTTC
TRBV6-6,TRBJ1-5,-,14,TRBD1,CASSETGGNQPQHF,TGTGCCAGCAGTGAGACAGGGGGAAATCAGCCCCAGCATTTT
TRBV14,TRBJ2-1,-,19,TRBD2,CASSPLVPRLAGDSNEQFF,TGTGCCAGCAGCCCCCTTGTCCCCAGACTAGCGGGAGATTCGAATGAGCAGTTCTTC
TRBV28,TRBJ2-7,-,12,-,CASVDRGYEQYF,TGTGCCAGCGTTGACAGAGGGTACGAGCAGTACTTC
TRBV19,TRBJ1-5,-,13,-,CASSMDSYQPQHF,TGTGCCAGTAGTATGGACAGTTATCAGCCCCAGCATTTT
TRBV4-1,TRBJ2-7,once,15,TRBD1,CASSQNRGGRYEQYF,TGCGCCAGCAGCCAAAACAGGGGTGGGCGGTACGAGCAGTACTTC
TRBV27,TRBJ2-3,-,15,-,CASSPGELATDTQYF,TGTGCCAGCAGCCCAGGGGAACTAGCGACAGATACGCAGTATTTT
TRBV9,TRBJ2-1,-,15,TRBD1,CASSGQGSSYNEQFF,TGTGCCAGCAGTGGACAGGGGAGCTCCTACAATGAGCAGTTCTTC
TRBV5-3,TRBJ2-5,-,15,-,CARSLIRGSQETQYF,TGTGCCAGAAGCTTGATTAGGGGGAGCCAAGAGACCCAGTACTTC
TRBV7-6,TRBJ2-1,-,14,TRBD2,CASSRGGRINEQFF,TGTGCCAGCAGCCGGGGGGGGCGAATTAATGAGCAGTTCTTC
TRBV5-1,TRBJ1-1,-,13,-,CASSPPETVEAFF,TGCGCCAGCAGCCCCCCAGAGACGGTTGAAGCTTTCTTT
TRBV6-1,TRBJ1-1,-,13,-,CASSENLGAGAFF,TGTGCCAGCAGTGAAAATTTAGGGGCTGGAGCTTTCTTT
TRBV6-6,TRBJ1-2,-,13,-,CASSYSALYGYTF,TGTGCCAGCAGTTACTCGGCCCTATATGGCTACACCTTC
TRBV7-6,TRBJ1-5,-,13,-,CASSLDRIQPQHF,TGTGCCAGCAGCTTGGACAGAATTCAGCCCCAGCATTTT
TRBV18,TRBJ2-1,-,14,-,CASSPVSSYNEQFF,TGTGCCAGCTCACCTGTTAGCTCCTACAATGAGCAGTTCTTC
TRBV6-4,TRBJ2-2,-,14,TRBD2,CASSLAADTGELFF,TGTGCCAGCAGTCTAGCGGCTGACACCGGGGAGCTGTTTTTT
TRBV7-6,TRBJ2-7,-,14,-,CASSPADGDYEQYF,TGTGCCAGCAGCCCGGCTGACGGGGACTACGAGCAGTACTTC
TRBV27,TRBJ1-6,-,14,-,CASSYLGYNSPLHF,TGTGCCAGCAGTTATCTGGGCTATAATTCACCCCTCCACTTT
TRBV19,TRBJ1-2,-,13,TRBD1,CASSRDRASGYTF,TGTGCCAGTAGTCGGGACAGGGCGAGTGGCTACACCTTC
TRBV13,TRBJ1-2,-,15,TRBD1,CASSFGTGDLYGYTF,TGTGCCAGCAGCTTCGGGACAGGTGACCTTTATGGCTACACCTTC
TRBV7-8,TRBJ2-3,-,19,TRBD2,CASSRLRSGRFTSTDTQYF,TGTGCCAGCAGCCGCCTCCGGAGCGGGAGGTTCACTAGCACAGATACGCAGTATTTT
TRBV27,TRBJ2-7,-,14,TRBD1,CASSPLGTEYEQYF,TGTGCCAGCAGCCCATTAGGGACAGAGTACGAGCAGTACTTC
TRBV4-1,TRBJ2-2,medium-sized,13,-,CASSPVNTGELFF,TGCGCCAGCAGCCCAGTAAACACCGGGGAGCTGTTTTTT
TRBV5-4,TRBJ1-1,-,13,-,CASSRGTNTEAFF,TGTGCCAGCAGCAGGGGGACGAACACTGAAGCTTTCTTT
TRBV5-1,TRBJ2-1,-,15,TRBD2,CASSPGTRDYNEQFF,TGCGCCAGCAGCCCCGGGACTAGGGACTACAATGAGCAGTTCTTC